The clone carrying this TCR beta chain appeared once. The data stem from a study of blood T cell repertoires in COVID-19. Study context: T cells, B-cell-depleted T cells, or PBMCs supplied cDNA or gDNA.

The CDR3 loop spans 17 amino acids. V trimming: 2 bases; J trimming: 2 bases; junction bases outside the gene matches: 5. Germline V gene sequence: CDR1 SGHTA, CDR2 FQGNSA. Cohorts were based on clinical histories the participants reported. Profiled with immunoSEQ multiplex PCR; TCRdb holds only in-frame clones, not every one. The sample yields 300,000 to 350,000 clones, roughly 84% seen once. The origin of this receptor is a woman in her 30s who had recovered from COVID-19. The V and J genes are TRBV7-2 and TRBJ2-2, with TRBD2 identical over 10 bases. Sequencing input: PBMCs or T cells enriched from blood (not recorded which). The CDR3 loop reads CASSLRAGGPNTGELFF. CDR3 nucleotide sequence: TGTGCCAGCAGCTTACGAGCGGGGGGGCCAAACACCGGGGAGCTGTTTTTT.